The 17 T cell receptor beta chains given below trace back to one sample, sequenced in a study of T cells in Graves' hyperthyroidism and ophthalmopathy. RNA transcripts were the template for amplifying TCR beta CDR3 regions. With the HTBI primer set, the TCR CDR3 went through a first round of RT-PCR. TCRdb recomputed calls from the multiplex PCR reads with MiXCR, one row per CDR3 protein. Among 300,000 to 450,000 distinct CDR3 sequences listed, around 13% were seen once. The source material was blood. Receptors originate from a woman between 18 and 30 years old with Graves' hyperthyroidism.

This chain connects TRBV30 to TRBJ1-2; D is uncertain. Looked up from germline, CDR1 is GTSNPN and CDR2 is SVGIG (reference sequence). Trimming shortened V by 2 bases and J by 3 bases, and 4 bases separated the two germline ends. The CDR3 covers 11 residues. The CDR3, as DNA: TGTGCCTGGAGTCTCGACTATGGCTACACCTTC. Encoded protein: CAWSLDYGYTF.

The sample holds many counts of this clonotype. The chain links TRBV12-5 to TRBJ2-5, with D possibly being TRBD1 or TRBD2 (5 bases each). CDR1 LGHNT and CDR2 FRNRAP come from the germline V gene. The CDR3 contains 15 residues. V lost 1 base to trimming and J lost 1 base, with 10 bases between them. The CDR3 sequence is CASGLDRDGQETQYF. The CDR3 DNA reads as TGTGCTAGTGGTTTGGACCGGGACGGCCAAGAGACCCAGTACTTC.

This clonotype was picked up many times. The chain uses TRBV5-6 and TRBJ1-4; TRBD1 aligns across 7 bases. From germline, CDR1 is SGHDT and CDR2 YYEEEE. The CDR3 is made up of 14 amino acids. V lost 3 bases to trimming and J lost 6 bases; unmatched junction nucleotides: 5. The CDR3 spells CASSSITGDEKLFF. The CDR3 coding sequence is TGTGCCAGCAGCTCCATTACAGGGGATGAAAAACTGTTTTTT.

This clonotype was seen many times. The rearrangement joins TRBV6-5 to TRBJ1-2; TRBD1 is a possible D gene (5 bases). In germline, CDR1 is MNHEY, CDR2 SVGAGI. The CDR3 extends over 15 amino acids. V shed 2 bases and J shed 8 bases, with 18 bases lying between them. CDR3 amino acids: CASSYGGGPLQGYTF. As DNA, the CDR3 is TGTGCCAGCAGTTACGGGGGGGGTCCGTTGCAAGGCTACACCTTC.

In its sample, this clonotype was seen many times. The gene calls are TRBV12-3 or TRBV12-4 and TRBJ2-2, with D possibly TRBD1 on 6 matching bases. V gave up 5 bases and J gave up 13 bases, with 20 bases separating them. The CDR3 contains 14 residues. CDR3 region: CASSPALQGIGLFF. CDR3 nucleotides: TGTGCCAGCAGTCCCGCCTTACAGGGAATTGGGCTGTTTTTT.

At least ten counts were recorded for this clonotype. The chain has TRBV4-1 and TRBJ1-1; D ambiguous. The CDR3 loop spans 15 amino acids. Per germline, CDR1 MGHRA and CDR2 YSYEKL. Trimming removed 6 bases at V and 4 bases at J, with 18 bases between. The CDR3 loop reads CASSRYHAEGTEAFF. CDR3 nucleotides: TGCGCCAGCAGTCGTTACCACGCCGAGGGCACTGAAGCTTTCTTT.

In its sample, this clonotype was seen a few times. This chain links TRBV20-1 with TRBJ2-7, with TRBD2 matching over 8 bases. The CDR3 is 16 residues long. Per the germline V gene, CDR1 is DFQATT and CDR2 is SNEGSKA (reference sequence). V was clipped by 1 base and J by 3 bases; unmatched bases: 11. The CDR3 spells CSARGGGAGEFYEQYF. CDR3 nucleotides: TGCAGTGCTAGAGGAGGCGGAGCGGGAGAATTCTACGAGCAGTACTTC.

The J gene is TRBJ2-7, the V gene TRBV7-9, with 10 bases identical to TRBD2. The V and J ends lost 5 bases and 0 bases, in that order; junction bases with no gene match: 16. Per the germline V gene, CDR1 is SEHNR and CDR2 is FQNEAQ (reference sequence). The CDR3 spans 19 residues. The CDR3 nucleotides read TGTGCCAGCAGCAACCCGGGCACTAGCGGGGCCTTGAGCTCCTACGAGCAGTACTTC. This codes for CASSNPGTSGALSSYEQYF. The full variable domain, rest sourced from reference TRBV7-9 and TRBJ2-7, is DTGVSQNPRHKITKRGQNVTFRCDPISEHNRLYWYRQTLGQGPEFLTYFQNEAQLEKSRLLSDRFSAERPKGSFSTLEIQRTEQGDSAMYLCASSNPGTSGALSSYEQYFGPGTRLTVT.

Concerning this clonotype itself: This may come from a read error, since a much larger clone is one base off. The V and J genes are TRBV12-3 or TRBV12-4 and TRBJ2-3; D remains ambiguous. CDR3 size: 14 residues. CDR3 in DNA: TGTGCCAGCAGTTTATTGACCCACACAGATACGCGGTATTTT. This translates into CASSLLTHTDTRYF.

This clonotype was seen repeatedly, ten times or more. The CDR3 is CASSFWSGGGGETQYF. DNA for the CDR3: TGTGCCAGCAGCTTTTGGTCGGGAGGAGGAGGAGAGACCCAGTACTTC. This chain connects TRBV7-2 to TRBJ2-5; TRBD2 matches 7 bases. V lost 3 bases to trimming and J lost 4 bases; unmatched junction nucleotides: 11. The germline CDR1 and CDR2 sequences are SGHTA and FQGNSA. The CDR3 totals 16 residues.

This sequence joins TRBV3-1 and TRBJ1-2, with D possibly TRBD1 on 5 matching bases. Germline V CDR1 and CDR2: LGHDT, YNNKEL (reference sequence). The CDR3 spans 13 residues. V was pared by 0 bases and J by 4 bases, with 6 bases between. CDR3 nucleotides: TGTGCCAGCAGCCAAGAGGGGGGCTATGGCTACACCTTC. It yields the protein CASSQEGGYGYTF.

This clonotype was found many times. The CDR3 DNA sequence: TGTGCCAGCAGTTTATCGTACGGTGAAAAACTGTTTTTT. Protein sequence: CASSLSYGEKLFF. The V and J genes are TRBV28 and TRBJ1-4, with D uncertain. CDR1 and CDR2 (germline): MDHEN, SYDVKM. V lost 1 base and J lost 7, with 7 bases in between. There are 13 residues in the CDR3.

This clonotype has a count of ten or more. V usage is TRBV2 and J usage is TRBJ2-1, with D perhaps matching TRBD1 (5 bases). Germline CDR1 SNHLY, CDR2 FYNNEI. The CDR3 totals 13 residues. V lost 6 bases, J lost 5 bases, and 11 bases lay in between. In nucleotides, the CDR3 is TGTGCCAGCAGGTCCACAGGCCACAATGAGCAGTTCTTC. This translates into CASRSTGHNEQFF.

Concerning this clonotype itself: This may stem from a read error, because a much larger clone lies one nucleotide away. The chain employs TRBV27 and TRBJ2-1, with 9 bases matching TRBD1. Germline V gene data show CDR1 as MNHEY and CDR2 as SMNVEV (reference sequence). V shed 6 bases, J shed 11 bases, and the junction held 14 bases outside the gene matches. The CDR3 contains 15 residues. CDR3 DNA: TGTGCCAGCAGACCGACAGGGGGGTCGTGGAATCAGCAGTTCTTC. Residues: CASRPTGGSWNQQFF.

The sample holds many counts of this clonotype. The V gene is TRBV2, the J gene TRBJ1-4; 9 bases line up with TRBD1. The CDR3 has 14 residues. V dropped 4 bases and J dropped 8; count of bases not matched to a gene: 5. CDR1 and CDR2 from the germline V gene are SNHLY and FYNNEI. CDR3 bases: TGTGCCAGCAGTGGGGACAGGGTTGGCGAAAAACTGTTTTTT. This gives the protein CASSGDRVGEKLFF.

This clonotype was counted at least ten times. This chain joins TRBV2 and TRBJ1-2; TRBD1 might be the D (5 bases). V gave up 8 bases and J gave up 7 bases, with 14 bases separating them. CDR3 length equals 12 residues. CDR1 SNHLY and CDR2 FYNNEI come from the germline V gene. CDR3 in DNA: TGTGCCAGCCTGGACCAGGGAGGTGGCTACACCTTC. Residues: CASLDQGGGYTF.

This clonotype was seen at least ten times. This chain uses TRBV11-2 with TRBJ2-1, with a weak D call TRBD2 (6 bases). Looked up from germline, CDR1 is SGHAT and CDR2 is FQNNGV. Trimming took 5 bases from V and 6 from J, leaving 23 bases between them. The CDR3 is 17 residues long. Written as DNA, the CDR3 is TGTGCCAGCAGCATCCGGGCGGGGTACCAGCCGGGCAATGAGCAGTTCTTC. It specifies CASSIRAGYQPGNEQFF.